One T cell receptor beta chain is described in this entry. This entry is derived from a study of T cells expressing NK-cell markers. Whole-study context: There were seven HCMV-seropositive donors and one seronegative donor among the eight sequenced.

TCRdb derives one entry per CDR3 protein from the 5' RACE reads, leaving out DNA. The table lists about 460,000 distinct CDR3 sequences, with roughly 1.4% in the top ten. The length of the CDR3 is 17 residues. CDR1 is SGHRS, CDR2 YFSETQ, per germline. J is TRBJ1-1 and V is TRBV5-1. The sequence came from a woman in her forties or fifties in good health. The specimen was blood T cells: a sorted CD56 or NKG2C T cell subset, CD4+ or CD8+ T cells, or bulk PBMC T cells (not recorded which). CDR3: CASSLRPTYSEGTEAFF.